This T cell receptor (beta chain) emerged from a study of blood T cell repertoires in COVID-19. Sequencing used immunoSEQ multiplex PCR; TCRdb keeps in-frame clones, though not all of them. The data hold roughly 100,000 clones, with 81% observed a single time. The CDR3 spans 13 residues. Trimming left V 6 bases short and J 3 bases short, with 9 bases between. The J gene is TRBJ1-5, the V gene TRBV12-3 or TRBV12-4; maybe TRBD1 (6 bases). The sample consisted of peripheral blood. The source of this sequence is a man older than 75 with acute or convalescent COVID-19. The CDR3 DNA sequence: TGTGCCAGCAGCTGGACAGACAATCAGCCCCAGCATTTT. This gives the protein CASSWTDNQPQHF.